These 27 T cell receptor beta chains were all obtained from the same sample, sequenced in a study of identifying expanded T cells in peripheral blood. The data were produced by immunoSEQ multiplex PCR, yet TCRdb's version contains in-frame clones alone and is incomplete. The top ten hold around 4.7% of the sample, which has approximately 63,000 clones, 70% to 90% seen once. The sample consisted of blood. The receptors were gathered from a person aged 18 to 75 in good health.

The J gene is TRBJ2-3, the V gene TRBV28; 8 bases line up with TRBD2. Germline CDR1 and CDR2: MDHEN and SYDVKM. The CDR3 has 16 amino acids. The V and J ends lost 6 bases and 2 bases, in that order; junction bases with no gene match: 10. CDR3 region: CASSPLTSGVTDTQYF. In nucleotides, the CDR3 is TGTGCCAGCAGCCCACTTACTAGCGGAGTCACAGATACGCAGTATTTT.

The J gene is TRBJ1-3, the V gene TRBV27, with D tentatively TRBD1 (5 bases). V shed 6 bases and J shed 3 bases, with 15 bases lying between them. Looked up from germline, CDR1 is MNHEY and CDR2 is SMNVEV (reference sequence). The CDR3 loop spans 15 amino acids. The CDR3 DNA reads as TGTGCCAGCAGACCCAGACAGCCTTTTGGAAACACCATATATTTT. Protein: CASRPRQPFGNTIYF.

The CDR3 loop reads CASSLTLGGYTF. CDR3 coding DNA: TGTGCCAGCAGTCTCACTTTGGGGGGCTACACCTTC. The chain combines TRBV25-1 with TRBJ1-2, with unresolved D. The germline V gene encodes CDR1 MGHDK and CDR2 SYGVNS. Trimming cost V 5 bases and J 8 bases, with 12 bases left between them. This CDR3 region has 12 residues.

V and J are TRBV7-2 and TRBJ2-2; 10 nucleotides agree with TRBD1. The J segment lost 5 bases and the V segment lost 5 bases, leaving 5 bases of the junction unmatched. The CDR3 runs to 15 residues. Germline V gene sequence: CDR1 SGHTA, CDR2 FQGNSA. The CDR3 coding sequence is TGTGCCAGCAGCGAAGGGACAGGGGTGACCGGGGAGCTGTTTTTT. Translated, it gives CASSEGTGVTGELFF.

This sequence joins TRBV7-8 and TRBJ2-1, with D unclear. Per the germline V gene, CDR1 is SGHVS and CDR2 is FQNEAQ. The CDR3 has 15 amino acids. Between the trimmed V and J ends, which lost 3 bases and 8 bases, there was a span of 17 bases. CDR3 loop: CASSFGSTYSYEQFF. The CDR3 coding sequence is TGTGCCAGCAGCTTTGGATCTACTTACAGCTATGAGCAGTTCTTC.

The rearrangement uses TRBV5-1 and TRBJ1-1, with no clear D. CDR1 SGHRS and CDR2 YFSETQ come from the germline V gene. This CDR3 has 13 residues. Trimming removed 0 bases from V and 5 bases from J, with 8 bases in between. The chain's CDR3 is CASSLALGTEAFF. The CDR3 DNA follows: TGCGCCAGCAGCTTGGCCTTAGGGACTGAAGCTTTCTTT.

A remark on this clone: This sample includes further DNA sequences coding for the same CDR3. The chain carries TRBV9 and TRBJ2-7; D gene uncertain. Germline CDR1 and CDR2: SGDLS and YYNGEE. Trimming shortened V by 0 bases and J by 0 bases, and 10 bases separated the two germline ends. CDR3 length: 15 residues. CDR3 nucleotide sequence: TGTGCCAGCAGCGTAGGAACAGCGAGCTCCTACGAGCAGTACTTC. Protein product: CASSVGTASSYEQYF. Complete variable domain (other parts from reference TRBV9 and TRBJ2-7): DSGVTQTPKHLITATGQRVTLRCSPRSGDLSVYWYQQSLDQGLQFLIQYYNGEERAKGNILERFSAQQFPDLHSELNLSSLELGDSALYFCASSVGTASSYEQYFGPGTRLTVT.

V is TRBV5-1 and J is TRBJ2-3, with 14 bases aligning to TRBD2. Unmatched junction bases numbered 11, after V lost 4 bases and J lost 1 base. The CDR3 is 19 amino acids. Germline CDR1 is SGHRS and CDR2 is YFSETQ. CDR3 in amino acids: CASSEFPGLAGVGTDTQYF. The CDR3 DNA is TGCGCCAGCAGCGAATTTCCGGGACTAGCGGGAGTTGGCACAGATACGCAGTATTTT.

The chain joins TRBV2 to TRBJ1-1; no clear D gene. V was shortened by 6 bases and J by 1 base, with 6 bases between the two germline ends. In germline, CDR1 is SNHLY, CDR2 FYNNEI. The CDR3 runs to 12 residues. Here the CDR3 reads CASSVRNTEAFF. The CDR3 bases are TGTGCCAGCAGCGTCAGGAACACTGAAGCTTTCTTT. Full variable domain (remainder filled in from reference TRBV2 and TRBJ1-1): EPEVTQTPSHQVTQMGQEVILRCVPISNHLYFYWYRQILGQKVEFLVSFYNNEISEKSEIFDDQFSVERPDGSNFTLKIRSTKLEDSAMYFCASSVRNTEAFFGQGTRLTVV.

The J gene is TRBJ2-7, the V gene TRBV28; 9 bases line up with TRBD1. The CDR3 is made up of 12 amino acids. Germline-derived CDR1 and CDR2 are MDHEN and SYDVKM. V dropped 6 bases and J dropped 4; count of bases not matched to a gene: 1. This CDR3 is CASRDRGYEQYF. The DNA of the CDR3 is TGTGCCAGCAGGGACAGGGGTTACGAGCAGTACTTC. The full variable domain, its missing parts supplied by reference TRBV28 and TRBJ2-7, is DVKVTQSSRYLVKRTGEKVFLECVQDMDHENMFWYRQDPGLGLRLIYFSYDVKMKEKGDIPEGYSVSREKKERFSLILESASTNQTSMYLCASRDRGYEQYFGPGTRLTVT.

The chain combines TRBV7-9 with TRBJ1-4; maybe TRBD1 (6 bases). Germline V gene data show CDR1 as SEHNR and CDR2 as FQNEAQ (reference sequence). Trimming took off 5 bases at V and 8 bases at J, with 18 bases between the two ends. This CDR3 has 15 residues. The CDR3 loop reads CASSPWGAEGEKLFF. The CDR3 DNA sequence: TGTGCCAGCAGCCCTTGGGGGGCGGAAGGGGAAAAACTGTTTTTT.

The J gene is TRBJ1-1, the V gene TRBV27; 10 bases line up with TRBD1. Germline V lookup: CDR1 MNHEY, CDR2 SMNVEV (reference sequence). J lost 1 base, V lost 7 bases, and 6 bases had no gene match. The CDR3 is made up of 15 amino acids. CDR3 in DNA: TGTGCCAGCACTGGGACAGGGGTTGGGAACACTGAAGCTTTCTTT. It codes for CASTGTGVGNTEAFF.

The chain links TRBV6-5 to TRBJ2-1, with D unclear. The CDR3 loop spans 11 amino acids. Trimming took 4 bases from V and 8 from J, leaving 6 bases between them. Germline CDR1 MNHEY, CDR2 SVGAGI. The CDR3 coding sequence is TGTGCCAGCAGTTCATTCCATGAGCAGTTCTTC. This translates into CASSSFHEQFF.

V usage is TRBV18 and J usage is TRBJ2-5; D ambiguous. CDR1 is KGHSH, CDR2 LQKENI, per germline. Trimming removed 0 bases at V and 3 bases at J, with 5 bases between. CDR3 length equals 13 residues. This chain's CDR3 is CASSPPTKETQYF. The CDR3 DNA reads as TGTGCCAGCTCACCACCCACCAAAGAGACCCAGTACTTC.

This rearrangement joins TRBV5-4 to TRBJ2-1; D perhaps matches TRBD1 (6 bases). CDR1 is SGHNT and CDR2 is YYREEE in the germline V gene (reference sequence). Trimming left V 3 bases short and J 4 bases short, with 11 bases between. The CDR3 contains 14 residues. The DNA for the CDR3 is TGTGCCAGCAGCTGGGGGCCAGAGTACAATGAGCAGTTCTTC. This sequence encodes CASSWGPEYNEQFF.

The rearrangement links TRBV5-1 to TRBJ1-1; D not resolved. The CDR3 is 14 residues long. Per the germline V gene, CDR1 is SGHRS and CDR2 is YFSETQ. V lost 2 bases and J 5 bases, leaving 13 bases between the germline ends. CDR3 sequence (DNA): TGCGCCAGCAGCTTTGGTGGATCCAGGACTGAAGCTTTCTTT. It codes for CASSFGGSRTEAFF.

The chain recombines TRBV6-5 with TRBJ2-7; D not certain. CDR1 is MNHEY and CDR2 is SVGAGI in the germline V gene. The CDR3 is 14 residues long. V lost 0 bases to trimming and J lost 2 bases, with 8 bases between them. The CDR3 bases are TGTGCCAGCAGTTACTCGAGCAGTACCTACGAGCAGTACTTC. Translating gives CASSYSSSTYEQYF.

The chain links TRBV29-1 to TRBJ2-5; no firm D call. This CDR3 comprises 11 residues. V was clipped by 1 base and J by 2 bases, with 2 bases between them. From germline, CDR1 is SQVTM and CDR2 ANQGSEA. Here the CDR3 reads CSVEGQETQYF. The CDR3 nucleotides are TGCAGCGTTGAAGGGCAAGAGACCCAGTACTTC.

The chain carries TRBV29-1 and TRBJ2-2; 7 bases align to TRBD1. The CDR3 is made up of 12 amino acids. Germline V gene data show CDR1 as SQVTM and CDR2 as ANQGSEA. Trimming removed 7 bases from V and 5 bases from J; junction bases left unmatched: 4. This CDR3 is CSGQGSTGELFF. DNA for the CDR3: TGCAGCGGACAGGGATCAACCGGGGAGCTGTTTTTT.

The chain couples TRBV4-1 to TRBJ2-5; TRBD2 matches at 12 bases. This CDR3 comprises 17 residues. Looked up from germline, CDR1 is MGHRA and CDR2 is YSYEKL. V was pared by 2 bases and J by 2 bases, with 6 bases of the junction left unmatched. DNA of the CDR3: TGCGCCAGCAGCCAACTACTAGCGGGGGGCCATCAAGAGACCCAGTACTTC. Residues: CASSQLLAGGHQETQYF.

The CDR3 sequence: CASSPSGAYGYTF. The CDR3 coding sequence is TGTGCCAGCTCACCTTCGGGGGCCTATGGCTACACCTTC. The chain has TRBV18 and TRBJ1-2; the D gene is possibly TRBD1 (6 bases). Germline CDR1 reads KGHSH; CDR2 reads LQKENI. The CDR3 totals 13 residues. The V and J ends lost 3 bases and 4 bases respectively, with 9 bases between them.

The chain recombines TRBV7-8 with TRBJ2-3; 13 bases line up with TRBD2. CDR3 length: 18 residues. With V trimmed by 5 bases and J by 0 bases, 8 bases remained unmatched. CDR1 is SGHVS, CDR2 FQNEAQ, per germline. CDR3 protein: CASSPRTSGGSSTDTQYF. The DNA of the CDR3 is TGTGCCAGCAGCCCCCGGACTAGCGGGGGCAGTAGCACAGATACGCAGTATTTT.

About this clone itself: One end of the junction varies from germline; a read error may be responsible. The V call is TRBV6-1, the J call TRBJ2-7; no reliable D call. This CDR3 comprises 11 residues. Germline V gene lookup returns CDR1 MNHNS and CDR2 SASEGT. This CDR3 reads CASSEDSELYF. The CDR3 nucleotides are TGTGCCAGCAGTGAAGACAGCGAGCTGTACTTC.

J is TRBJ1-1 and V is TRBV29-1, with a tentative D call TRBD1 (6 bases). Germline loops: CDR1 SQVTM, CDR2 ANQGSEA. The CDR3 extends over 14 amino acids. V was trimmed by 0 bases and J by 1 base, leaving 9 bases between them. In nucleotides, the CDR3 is TGCAGCGTTGAAGATCCGGGGGCGAACACTGAAGCTTTCTTT. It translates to CSVEDPGANTEAFF.

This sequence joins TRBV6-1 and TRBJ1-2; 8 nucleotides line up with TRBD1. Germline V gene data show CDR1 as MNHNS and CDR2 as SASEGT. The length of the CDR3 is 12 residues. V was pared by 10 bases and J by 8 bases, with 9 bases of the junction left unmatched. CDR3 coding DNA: TGTGCCACCGGACAGGGAGGTCGGGGCTACACCTTC. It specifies CATGQGGRGYTF.

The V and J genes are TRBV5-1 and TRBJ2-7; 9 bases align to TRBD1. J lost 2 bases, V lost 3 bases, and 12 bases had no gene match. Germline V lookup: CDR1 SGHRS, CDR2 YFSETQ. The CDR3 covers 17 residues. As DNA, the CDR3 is TGCGCCAGCAGCTCGGACGGACAGGACAGGGGCACCTACGAGCAGTACTTC. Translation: CASSSDGQDRGTYEQYF.

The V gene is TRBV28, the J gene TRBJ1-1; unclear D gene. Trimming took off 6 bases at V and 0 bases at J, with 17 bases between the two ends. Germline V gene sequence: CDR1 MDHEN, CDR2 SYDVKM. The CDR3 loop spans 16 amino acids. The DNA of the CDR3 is TGTGCCAGCAGCCCCAGTGGAGGGCGAATGAACACTGAAGCTTTCTTT. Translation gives CASSPSGGRMNTEAFF. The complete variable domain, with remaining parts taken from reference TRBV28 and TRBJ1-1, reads DVKVTQSSRYLVKRTGEKVFLECVQDMDHENMFWYRQDPGLGLRLIYFSYDVKMKEKGDIPEGYSVSREKKERFSLILESASTNQTSMYLCASSPSGGRMNTEAFFGQGTRLTVV.